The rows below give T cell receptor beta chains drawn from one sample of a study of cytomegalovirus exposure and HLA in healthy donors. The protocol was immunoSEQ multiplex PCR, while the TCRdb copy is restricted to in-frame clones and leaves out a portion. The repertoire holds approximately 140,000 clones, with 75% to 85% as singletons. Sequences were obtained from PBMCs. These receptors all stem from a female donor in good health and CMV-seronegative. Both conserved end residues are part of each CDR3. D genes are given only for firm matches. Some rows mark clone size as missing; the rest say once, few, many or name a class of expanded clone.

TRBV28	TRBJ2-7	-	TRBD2	CASNFRGVGQYF	TGTGCCAGCAATTTCCGGGGGGTCGGGCAGTACTTC
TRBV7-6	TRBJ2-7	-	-	CASSLGRAGAGEQYF	TGTGCCAGCAGCTTAGGTCGGGCAGGGGCTGGCGAGCAGTACTTC
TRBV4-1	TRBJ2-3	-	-	CASRDQRNTDTQYF	TGCGCCAGCAGGGATCAGCGGAACACAGATACGCAGTATTTT
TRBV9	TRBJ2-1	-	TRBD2	CASSAPGTSGRALYNEQFF	TGTGCCAGCAGCGCACCCGGGACTAGCGGGAGGGCCCTGTACAATGAGCAGTTCTTC
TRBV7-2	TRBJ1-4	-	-	CASRTDPATNEKLFF	TGTGCCAGCAGAACCGATCCGGCAACTAATGAAAAACTGTTTTTT
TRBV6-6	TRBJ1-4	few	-	CASSYVGGGVGEKLFF	TGTGCCAGCAGTTATGTGGGGGGAGGGGTTGGTGAAAAACTGTTTTTT
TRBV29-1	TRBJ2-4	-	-	CSVYEQGGGNIQYF	TGCAGCGTCTATGAACAGGGTGGTGGAAACATTCAGTACTTC
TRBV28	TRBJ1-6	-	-	CASSSLSPLHF	TGTGCCAGCAGTTCCCTCTCACCCCTCCACTTT
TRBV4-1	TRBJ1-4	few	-	CASREPLKGQNEKLFF	TGCGCCAGCAGGGAACCCCTGAAAGGACAGAATGAAAAACTGTTTTTT
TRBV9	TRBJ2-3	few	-	CASSVEARGSADTQYF	TGTGCCAGCAGCGTAGAAGCGCGGGGTAGCGCAGATACGCAGTATTTT
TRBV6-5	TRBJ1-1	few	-	CASSYSTEMNTEAFF	TGTGCCAGCAGTTACTCGACAGAAATGAACACTGAAGCTTTCTTT
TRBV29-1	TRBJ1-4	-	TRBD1	CSVVRDSLQKLFF	TGCAGCGTCGTCCGGGACAGCCTACAAAAACTGTTTTTT
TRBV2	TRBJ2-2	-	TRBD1	CASGTGNTGELFF	TGTGCCAGCGGGACAGGGAACACCGGGGAGCTGTTTTTT
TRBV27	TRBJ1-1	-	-	CASSLSSGTRPTEAFF	TGTGCCAGCAGTTTATCTTCCGGGACAAGGCCCACTGAAGCTTTCTTT
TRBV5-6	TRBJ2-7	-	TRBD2	CASSFGTSSYEQYF	TGTGCCAGCAGCTTCGGGACTAGCTCCTACGAGCAGTACTTC
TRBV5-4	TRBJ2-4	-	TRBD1	CASSTGTGTAKNIQYF	TGTGCCAGCAGCACCGGGACAGGAACAGCCAAAAACATTCAGTACTTC
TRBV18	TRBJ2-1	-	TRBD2	CASSQAGVPYNEQFF	TGTGCCAGCTCCCAGGCGGGAGTGCCCTACAATGAGCAGTTCTTC
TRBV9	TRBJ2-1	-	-	CASSGHRGIRENEQFF	TGTGCCAGCAGCGGCCACAGGGGCATTCGGGAGAATGAGCAGTTCTTC
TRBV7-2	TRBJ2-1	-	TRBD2	CASSSSSGVQFF	TGTGCCAGCAGCTCATCTAGCGGAGTTCAGTTCTTC
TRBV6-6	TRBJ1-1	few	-	CASNDRWRGGGSEAFF	TGTGCCAGCAATGATCGGTGGAGGGGAGGAGGCTCTGAAGCTTTCTTT
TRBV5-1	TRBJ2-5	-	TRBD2	CASSPRVAGVETQYF	TGCGCCAGCAGCCCCCGGGTAGCGGGGGTGGAGACCCAGTACTTC
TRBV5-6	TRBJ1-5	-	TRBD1	CASSSTGGPFEPQHF	TGTGCCAGCAGCTCGACAGGGGGGCCTTTTGAGCCCCAGCATTTT
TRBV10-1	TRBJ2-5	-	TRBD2	CAERGRASETQYF	TGCGCCGAACGCGGGAGGGCCTCGGAGACCCAGTACTTC
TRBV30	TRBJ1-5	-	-	CAWSEAGHQPQHF	TGTGCCTGGAGTGAGGCAGGCCATCAGCCCCAGCATTTT
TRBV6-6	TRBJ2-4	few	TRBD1	CASSQTGLGIQYF	TGTGCCAGCAGTCAGACAGGGCTGGGCATTCAGTACTTC
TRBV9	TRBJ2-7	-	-	CASSVGGFGGLEQYF	TGTGCCAGCAGCGTAGGGGGATTCGGAGGGCTCGAGCAGTACTTC
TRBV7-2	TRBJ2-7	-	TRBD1	CASSFSIGGVSYEQYF	TGTGCCAGCAGCTTCAGTATAGGGGGCGTCTCCTACGAGCAGTACTTC
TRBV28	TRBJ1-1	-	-	CASSPDNAEAFF	TGTGCCAGCAGTCCTGACAATGCTGAAGCTTTCTTT
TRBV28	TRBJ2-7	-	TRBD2	CASSHAGTRGWGEQYF	TGTGCCAGCAGTCATGCAGGGACTAGAGGATGGGGCGAGCAGTACTTC
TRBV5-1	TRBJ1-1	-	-	CASSPGGGGRLWTEAFF	TGCGCCAGCAGTCCTGGCGGGGGGGGCCGCCTCTGGACTGAAGCTTTCTTT
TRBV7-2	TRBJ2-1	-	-	CASSLNPTAAYNEQFF	TGTGCCAGCAGCTTAAATCCCACAGCAGCCTACAATGAGCAGTTCTTC
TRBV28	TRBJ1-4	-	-	CASSSGMGEKLFF	TGTGCCAGCAGTTCAGGGATGGGGGAAAAACTGTTTTTT
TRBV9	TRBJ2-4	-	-	CASSVDSLGSIQYF	TGTGCCAGCAGCGTAGATTCATTGGGGAGTATTCAGTACTTC
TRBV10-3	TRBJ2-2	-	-	CAISELGGNTGELFF	TGTGCCATCAGTGAGTTAGGGGGGAACACCGGGGAGCTGTTTTTT
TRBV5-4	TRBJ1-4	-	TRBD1	CASSSDRFNEKLFF	TGTGCCAGCAGCTCGGACAGGTTTAATGAAAAACTGTTTTTT
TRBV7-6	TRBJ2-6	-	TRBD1	CASSPRQGTPGANVLTF	TGTGCCAGCAGCCCGAGACAGGGTACTCCTGGGGCCAACGTCCTGACTTTC
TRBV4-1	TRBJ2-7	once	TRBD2	CASSQGGGEQYF	TGCGCCAGCAGCCAAGGCGGGGGGGAGCAGTACTTC